Given below is one T cell receptor (beta chain) in context. Antigen unknown. Study-wide results and limits: Tumor memory CD4+ T cell TCR gene usage was found to cluster with blood and lymph node memory CD4+ cells and with lymph node naive CD4+ cells.

MiXCR was run by TCRdb on the 5' RACE reads, yielding one entry per CDR3 protein. This sample has more than 9,500 distinct CDR3 sequences; 45% to 60% occur once, and the top ten carry around 12%. Cells sorted as Tregs were CD4+, CD25+ and CD127-/low. Sequencing was carried out using tumor-infiltrating Tregs sorted from the breast tumor. The clonotype comes from a female donor with breast cancer.

The CDR3 sequence is CASSYSTQGTEQYV. The CDR3 DNA is TGTGCCAGCAGTTACTCGACGCAGGGAACAGAGCAGTACGTC. The chain carries TRBV6-2 or TRBV6-3 and TRBJ2-7; D might be TRBD1 (5 bases). V lost 0 bases and J lost 7, with 13 bases in between. This CDR3 is built from 14 residues. Germline V gives CDR1 MNHEY, CDR2 SVGEGT.